Presented here are 32 T cell receptor beta chains from one specimen sequenced in a study of T cell changes during pregnancy in multiple sclerosis. Sequenced by immunoSEQ multiplex PCR; TCRdb stores in-frame clones only, minus some. The repertoire holds about 36,000 clones, with 90% to 95% as singletons. Sequenced here: CD4+ T cells from peripheral blood mononuclear cells, sampled in the second trimester of pregnancy. Receptors originate from a female donor in good health, enrolled as a control in a pregnancy study.

This clone was detected once. The J gene is TRBJ2-1, the V gene TRBV6-1; the D gene is possibly TRBD1 (6 bases). With 3 bases removed from V and 2 bases from J, the gap between germline ends came to 11 bases. Germline CDR1 MNHNS, CDR2 SASEGT. This CDR3 region has 15 residues. Here the CDR3 DNA reads TGTGCCAGCAGTGATGGGACAAGAACCTACAATGAGCAGTTCTTC. Its protein product is CASSDGTRTYNEQFF.

The chain uses TRBV19 and TRBJ1-4; D is uncertain. This CDR3 has 14 amino acids. Trimming stripped 5 bases from V and 0 bases from J, with 7 bases between. Germline loops: CDR1 LNHDA, CDR2 SQIVND (reference sequence). This chain's CDR3 is CASSGDATNEKLFF. The CDR3 DNA follows: TGTGCCAGTAGTGGAGACGCAACTAATGAAAAACTGTTTTTT.

The chain has TRBV5-1 and TRBJ2-6; D is ambiguous. Trimming took off 4 bases at V and 1 base at J, with 6 bases between the two ends. Germline CDR1 SGHRS, CDR2 YFSETQ. The length of the CDR3 is 14 residues. This chain's CDR3 is CASSPRSGANVLTF. The CDR3 DNA reads TGCGCCAGCAGCCCTCGTTCTGGGGCCAACGTCCTGACTTTC.

CDR3 region: CASSIGGGQGNEQFF. The CDR3 DNA is TGTGCCAGTAGTATAGGGGGGGGACAGGGGAATGAGCAGTTCTTC. The V call is TRBV19, the J call TRBJ2-1, with 10 positions matching TRBD1. The CDR3 loop spans 15 amino acids. CDR1 is LNHDA and CDR2 is SQIVND in the germline V gene (reference sequence). V was pared by 1 base and J by 7 bases, with 4 bases of the junction left unmatched.

The chain uses TRBV7-9 and TRBJ2-1, with D uncertain. Trimming removed 1 base from V and 8 bases from J, with 6 bases in between. Germline-derived CDR1 and CDR2 are SEHNR and FQNEAQ (reference sequence). The CDR3 covers 12 residues. The CDR3 DNA follows: TGTGCCAGCAGCTTAGTATATGATGAGCAGTTCTTC. Translated, it gives CASSLVYDEQFF.

This clone was seen a handful of times. The chain is built from TRBV19 and TRBJ1-1, with D maybe TRBD1 (5 bases). The germline V and J ends were trimmed by 3 bases and 4 bases, with 12 bases remaining between them. Germline-derived CDR1 and CDR2 are LNHDA and SQIVND (reference sequence). The CDR3 contains 14 residues. This CDR3 is CASSIQGWATEAFF. In nucleotides, the CDR3 is TGTGCCAGTAGTATCCAGGGTTGGGCCACTGAAGCTTTCTTT.

This chain joins TRBV28 and TRBJ2-3; the D gene is possibly TRBD1 (5 bases). CDR1 is MDHEN, CDR2 SYDVKM, per germline. The CDR3 consists of 14 residues. V gave up 3 bases and J gave up 3 bases, with 10 bases separating them. The CDR3: CASSFGQRTDTQYF. CDR3 sequence (DNA): TGTGCCAGCAGTTTCGGACAACGGACAGATACGCAGTATTTT.

The V and J genes are TRBV7-6 and TRBJ2-1; D is ambiguous. The CDR3 runs to 14 residues. Germline V CDR1 and CDR2: SGHVS, FNYEAQ. Trimming took 5 bases from V and 3 from J, leaving 11 bases between them. The CDR3 is CASSPPASYNEQFF. The CDR3 region has the DNA TGTGCCAGCAGCCCCCCAGCGAGCTACAATGAGCAGTTCTTC.

CDR3 coding DNA: TGTGCCAGCAGTTACGGGCTGGGACTGAATACGCAGTATTTT. This encodes CASSYGLGLNTQYF. The chain couples TRBV6-5 to TRBJ2-3; D may be TRBD2 (6 bases). The germline V gene has CDR1 MNHEY and CDR2 SVGAGI. The V gene lost 2 bases and the J gene lost 7 bases, with 13 bases spanning the gap. The CDR3 length is 14 residues.

The V gene is TRBV5-5, the J gene TRBJ2-7; D unresolved. This CDR3 has 11 amino acids. CDR1 and CDR2 (germline): SGHKS, YYEKEE (reference sequence). V gave up 4 bases and J gave up 5 bases, with 7 bases separating them. The CDR3 loop reads CASSIPNEQYF. As DNA, the CDR3 is TGTGCCAGCAGCATTCCCAACGAGCAGTACTTC. The full variable domain, rest sourced from reference TRBV5-5 and TRBJ2-7, is DAGVTQSPTHLIKTRGQQVTLRCSPISGHKSVSWYQQVLGQGPQFIFQYYEKEERGRGNFPDRFSARQFPNYSSELNVNALLLGDSALYLCASSIPNEQYFGPGTRLTVT.

The chain links TRBV18 to TRBJ2-7; TRBD1 matches at 8 bases. The germline CDR1 and CDR2 sequences are KGHSH and LQKENI. CDR3 length: 14 amino acids. Unmatched junction bases numbered 5, after V lost 3 bases and J lost 4 bases. CDR3 region: CASSPGTGIYEQYF. The CDR3 DNA sequence: TGTGCCAGCTCACCCGGGACAGGAATATACGAGCAGTACTTC.

The chain recombines TRBV5-1 with TRBJ2-1; D is perhaps TRBD1 (6 bases). This CDR3 comprises 17 residues. CDR1 and CDR2 from the germline V gene are SGHRS and YFSETQ. V was clipped by 2 bases and J by 10 bases, with 25 bases between them. Here the CDR3 DNA reads TGCGCCAGCAGCTTACTACCAACAGGGACGAAGTCGAGCGAGCAGTTCTTC. Protein: CASSLLPTGTKSSEQFF.

This clone has a single count. The chain uses TRBV5-1 and TRBJ2-7, with 7 positions matching TRBD1. The length of the CDR3 is 15 residues. Germline CDR1 and CDR2: SGHRS and YFSETQ. V lost 4 bases, J lost 2 bases, and 9 bases stayed unmatched. DNA for the CDR3: TGCGCCAGCAGCCATACATTGGACAGGCCCTACGAGCAGTACTTC. Amino acid sequence: CASSHTLDRPYEQYF.

This chain links TRBV19 with TRBJ1-2; 8 positions match TRBD1. Germline-derived CDR1 and CDR2 are LNHDA and SQIVND (reference sequence). This CDR3 is built from 13 residues. V trimming: 5 bases; J trimming: 6 bases; junction bases outside the gene matches: 5. The CDR3 DNA reads as TGTGCCAGTAGTGCGGGACAGGTCCATGGCTACACCTTC. Encoded protein: CASSAGQVHGYTF.

This sequence joins TRBV11-3 and TRBJ2-7, with TRBD2 matching over 9 bases. Losses at the gene ends were 1 base for V and 1 base for J; bases not matched to a gene: 2. Per the germline V gene, CDR1 is SGHNT and CDR2 is YENEEA. The CDR3 spans 15 residues. The CDR3 DNA is TGTGCCAGCAGCTTAGGGACTAGCGAGTCCTACGAGCAGTACTTC. Amino acids: CASSLGTSESYEQYF.

V usage is TRBV5-1 and J usage is TRBJ2-5; 8 bases match TRBD1. V trimming: 4 bases; J trimming: 2 bases; junction bases outside the gene matches: 10. The CDR3 is 16 amino acids. Germline V gene lookup returns CDR1 SGHRS and CDR2 YFSETQ. The CDR3 DNA follows: TGCGCCAGCAGCCTAGGACAGGGTCGGCCGCAAGAGACCCAGTACTTC. Its protein product is CASSLGQGRPQETQYF.

The rearrangement uses TRBV6-1 and TRBJ2-7, with 10 bases aligning to TRBD2. This CDR3 comprises 17 residues. Trimming at V came to 8 bases and at J to 2 bases, leaving 15 bases not matched to a gene. Germline CDR1 and CDR2: MNHNS and SASEGT. CDR3 protein: CASGGLAGGRRAYEQYF. CDR3 DNA sequence: TGTGCCAGCGGTGGATTAGCGGGGGGCAGGCGGGCCTACGAGCAGTACTTC.

V and J are TRBV7-9 and TRBJ1-4, with a weak D call TRBD1 (6 bases). Trimming took 5 bases from V and 7 from J, leaving 14 bases between them. The CDR3 sequence is 14 residues long. Germline loops: CDR1 SEHNR, CDR2 FQNEAQ (reference sequence). The CDR3 coding sequence is TGTGCCAGCAGCGTATCCGGGACAAGTGAAAAACTGTTTTTT. This translates into CASSVSGTSEKLFF.

This chain joins TRBV9 and TRBJ2-2, with TRBD2 matching 9 bases. From germline, CDR1 is SGDLS and CDR2 YYNGEE. V lost 0 bases, J lost 5 bases, and 11 bases stayed unmatched. CDR3 length: 18 residues. The CDR3 reads CASSVVPGGRAGTGELFF. The DNA of the CDR3 is TGTGCCAGCAGCGTAGTACCCGGCGGGAGGGCGGGTACCGGGGAGCTGTTTTTT. The complete variable domain, with remaining parts taken from reference TRBV9 and TRBJ2-2, reads DSGVTQTPKHLITATGQRVTLRCSPRSGDLSVYWYQQSLDQGLQFLIQYYNGEERAKGNILERFSAQQFPDLHSELNLSSLELGDSALYFCASSVVPGGRAGTGELFFGEGSRLTVL.

The chain joins TRBV7-2 to TRBJ2-2; 7 positions agree with TRBD2. After removal of 1 base from V and 5 bases from J, the junction contained 10 bases not matched to a gene. Germline V gene data show CDR1 as SGHTA and CDR2 as FQGNSA. CDR3 length: 17 residues. The CDR3 DNA reads as TGTGCCAGCAGCTTAGGCGGGAGATATCCCTGGACCGGGGAGCTGTTTTTT. The encoded protein is CASSLGGRYPWTGELFF.

This clone was observed once. The CDR3: CASRPNTVRGEQYF. CDR3 nucleotides: TGTGCCAGCAGACCCAACACTGTTAGGGGCGAGCAGTACTTC. The chain has TRBV6-5 and TRBJ2-7, with D tentatively TRBD1 (5 bases). This CDR3 has 14 residues. With 6 bases removed from V and 6 bases from J, the gap between germline ends came to 18 bases. Germline CDR1 MNHEY, CDR2 SVGAGI.

The rearrangement links TRBV7-2 to TRBJ2-1, with 9 bases identical to TRBD1. V shed 5 bases and J 9 bases; nucleotides not matched to a gene: 8. Germline V gene data show CDR1 as SGHTA and CDR2 as FQGNSA. The CDR3 loop spans 14 amino acids. The CDR3 nucleotides read TGTGCCAGCAGCCCCGGGACAGGGTTTACTGAGCAGTTCTTC. It yields the protein CASSPGTGFTEQFF.

The chain has TRBV6-5 and TRBJ2-1; 8 nucleotides align to TRBD1. Losses at the gene ends were 6 bases for V and 9 bases for J; bases not matched to a gene: 4. Germline assignment: CDR1 MNHEY and CDR2 SVGAGI. This CDR3 has 12 amino acids. Written as DNA, the CDR3 is TGTGCCAGCAGCTCAGACAGGGGTGAGCAGTTCTTC. This gives the protein CASSSDRGEQFF.

The chain couples TRBV7-2 to TRBJ2-5; TRBD1 aligns across 9 bases. V shed 8 bases and J 4 bases; nucleotides not matched to a gene: 8. CDR1 and CDR2 (germline): SGHTA, FQGNSA. The CDR3 runs 14 residues. The CDR3 is CASGQGSVPETQYF. Here the CDR3 DNA reads TGTGCCAGCGGACAGGGGTCGGTTCCAGAGACCCAGTACTTC.

As to this clone: At one end, the junction sequence differs from germline, possibly due to a read error. The chain uses TRBV7-7 and TRBJ2-5, with D unclear. Germline CDR1 and CDR2: SSHAT and FNYEAQ (reference sequence). The CDR3 spans 13 residues. CDR3 region: CASSLGGGETQYF. The CDR3 DNA follows: TGTGCTAGCAGCTTAGGCGGCGGAGAGACCCAGTACTTC.

The chain combines TRBV6-1 with TRBJ2-3; maybe TRBD2 (5 bases). Deletions cut 2 bases from V and 9 bases from J, with 9 bases between. This CDR3 is 12 amino acids long. Per germline, CDR1 MNHNS and CDR2 SASEGT. CDR3 in amino acids: CASSESRGTQYF. The DNA for the CDR3 is TGTGCCAGCAGTGAAAGCCGGGGAACGCAGTATTTT.

The chain has TRBV2 and TRBJ1-2; D gene uncertain. The V end was cut by 0 bases, the J end by 2 bases, with 13 bases between. Germline V gene sequence: CDR1 SNHLY, CDR2 FYNNEI. This CDR3 comprises 16 residues. Written as DNA, the CDR3 is TGTGCCAGCAGTGAAGCGTGGGAGGTTACGAACTATGGCTACACCTTC. Encoded protein: CASSEAWEVTNYGYTF.

The gene calls are TRBV5-6 and TRBJ2-3; 7 bases line up with TRBD1. The CDR3 is made up of 14 amino acids. V shed 3 bases, J shed 9 bases, and the junction held 10 bases outside the gene matches. Germline assignment: CDR1 SGHDT and CDR2 YYEEEE. This CDR3 is CASSSGQVWETQYF. In nucleotides, the CDR3 is TGTGCCAGCAGCTCCGGACAGGTGTGGGAGACGCAGTATTTT.

The chain has TRBV20-1 and TRBJ2-1, with D tentatively TRBD2 (6 bases). Germline CDR1 and CDR2: DFQATT and SNEGSKA (reference sequence). The CDR3 is made up of 11 amino acids. Trimming stripped 4 bases from V and 7 bases from J, with 8 bases between. CDR3 residues: CSATGGNEQFF. DNA of the CDR3: TGCAGTGCTACCGGAGGGAATGAGCAGTTCTTC.

Here the CDR3 reads CATQSSSGRTDTQYF. CDR3 nucleotides: TGCGCCACCCAGTCGTCTAGCGGGAGAACAGATACGCAGTATTTT. V gene TRBV5-1 combines with J gene TRBJ2-3; 10 bases are shared with TRBD2. CDR3 size: 15 residues. CDR1 is SGHRS, CDR2 YFSETQ, per germline. J lost 3 bases, V lost 9 bases, and 10 bases had no gene match.

V gene TRBV5-4 combines with J gene TRBJ2-5, with D possibly matching TRBD1 (5 bases). Germline assignment: CDR1 SGHNT and CDR2 YYREEE (reference sequence). The V gene lost 4 bases and the J gene lost 4 bases, with 11 bases spanning the gap. The CDR3 extends over 13 amino acids. CDR3 in amino acids: CASSRQQGETQYF. Written as DNA, the CDR3 is TGTGCCAGCAGCCGACAGCAAGGAGAGACCCAGTACTTC.

V gene TRBV6-5 combines with J gene TRBJ2-3; 9 positions agree with TRBD1. Germline V gene sequence: CDR1 MNHEY, CDR2 SVGAGI. V was pared by 4 bases and J by 1 base, with 0 bases of the junction left unmatched. The CDR3 is 14 amino acids. The CDR3 reads CASSWTGGTDTQYF. The CDR3 region has the DNA TGTGCCAGCAGTTGGACAGGGGGCACAGATACGCAGTATTTT.